This TCR beta chain was captured in a study of CD4 T cells in relation to SARS-CoV-2 and coronaviruses. Study-wide context: ViraFEST: approximately 10-day antigen culture of PBMCs, then TCR beta CDR3 sequencing.

Comments on this clone: Its specificity is not known.

Whole-study results and caveats: Crossreactive clones expanded significantly less to SARS-CoV-2 than monoreactive clones. Each donor contributed either pre-pandemic or post-infection samples, not both.

CD4+ T cells from unexposed donors were obtained before the COVID-19 pandemic (2011-2018). CD4+ T cells were isolated from the cells after nine to eleven days of culture. Around 2 million PBMCs per well were cultured with 10 IU/ml IL-2. Germline V gene data show CDR1 as SGHRS and CDR2 as YFSETQ. The CDR3 contains 15 residues. V dropped 4 bases and J dropped 7 bases, with 20 bases sitting between them. The protocol was immunoSEQ multiplex PCR, while the TCRdb copy is restricted to in-frame clones and leaves out a portion. This repertoire shows some 29,000 clones, roughly four fifths found once; its top ten account for 20% to 25%.

The chain recombines TRBV5-1 with TRBJ1-2; D possibly corresponds to TRBD1 (5 bases). The sequenced sample was CD4+ T cells from PBMCs, cultured in vitro. The clonotype originates from a human donor in good health. This chain's CDR3 is CASSRDGGPLLGYTF. DNA of the CDR3: TGCGCCAGCAGCCGGGACGGAGGCCCCTTACTTGGCTACACCTTC.